This TCR beta chain was sequenced in a study of vaccination effects on CD4 cells after COVID-19. Study-wide background: The median interval between the second dose and post-vaccine sampling was 72 days. Researchers reported culturing 2 million to 2.5 million PBMC in each well, adding 8 to 10 IU/ml IL-2 and approximately 10 ug/ml peptides.

Sequencing was performed with immunoSEQ multiplex PCR; in TCRdb, only in-frame clones are kept and a portion is missing. The profile shows tens of thousands of clones, over 65% of them singletons. As regards this clone: Its matching antigen is unknown.

Trimming removed 1 base at V and 2 bases at J, with 6 bases between. The CDR3 is 14 residues long. CDR1 MNHNS and CDR2 SASEGT come from the germline V gene. Culture proceeded for 9 to 11 days, and CD4+ T cells were then isolated. Each participant was administered two doses of either the BNT162b2 or the mRNA-1273 vaccine. According to the study, vaccine recipients showed no prior SARS-CoV-2 infection and negative nucleocapsid antibodies. Study-level findings and limits: Pronounced clonal contraction occurred in clones induced by infection and by vaccine late after vaccination.

This chain links TRBV6-1 with TRBJ2-1; the D is unclear. This sequence originates from a human donor who received a COVID-19 vaccine. The sample consisted of CD4+ T cells from PBMCs cultured without peptide, taken after COVID-19 vaccination. CDR3 region: CASSEGGAYNEQFF. CDR3 nucleotide sequence: TGTGCCAGCAGTGAAGGTGGCGCCTACAATGAGCAGTTCTTC.